This T cell receptor beta chain stems from a study of cytomegalovirus exposure and HLA in healthy donors. Whole-study findings and limits: Some TCR beta chains (roughly 150 of them) were listed as cytomegalovirus-associated. Reports showed the classifier diagnosing cytomegalovirus status with high specificity and sensitivity.

CDR1 and CDR2 from the germline V gene are MNHEY and SVGAGI. V lost 5 bases and J 5 bases, leaving 13 bases between the germline ends. CDR3 length: 13 residues. About this clone: Antigen specificity is unknown.

PCR used 60 Vbeta primers and 13 Jbeta primers. Data came from immunoSEQ multiplex PCR; TCRdb stores just in-frame clones and leaves some out. Of about 160,000 clones listed, roughly 80% are singletons. The rearrangement links TRBV6-5 to TRBJ2-7; TRBD1 might be the D (6 bases). This receptor was identified in a man aged 45 to 65 in good health and CMV-seropositive. The material sequenced was PBMCs. The CDR3 region is CASSTTGSNEQYF. The CDR3 bases are TGTGCCAGCAGTACTACAGGGTCCAACGAGCAGTACTTC.